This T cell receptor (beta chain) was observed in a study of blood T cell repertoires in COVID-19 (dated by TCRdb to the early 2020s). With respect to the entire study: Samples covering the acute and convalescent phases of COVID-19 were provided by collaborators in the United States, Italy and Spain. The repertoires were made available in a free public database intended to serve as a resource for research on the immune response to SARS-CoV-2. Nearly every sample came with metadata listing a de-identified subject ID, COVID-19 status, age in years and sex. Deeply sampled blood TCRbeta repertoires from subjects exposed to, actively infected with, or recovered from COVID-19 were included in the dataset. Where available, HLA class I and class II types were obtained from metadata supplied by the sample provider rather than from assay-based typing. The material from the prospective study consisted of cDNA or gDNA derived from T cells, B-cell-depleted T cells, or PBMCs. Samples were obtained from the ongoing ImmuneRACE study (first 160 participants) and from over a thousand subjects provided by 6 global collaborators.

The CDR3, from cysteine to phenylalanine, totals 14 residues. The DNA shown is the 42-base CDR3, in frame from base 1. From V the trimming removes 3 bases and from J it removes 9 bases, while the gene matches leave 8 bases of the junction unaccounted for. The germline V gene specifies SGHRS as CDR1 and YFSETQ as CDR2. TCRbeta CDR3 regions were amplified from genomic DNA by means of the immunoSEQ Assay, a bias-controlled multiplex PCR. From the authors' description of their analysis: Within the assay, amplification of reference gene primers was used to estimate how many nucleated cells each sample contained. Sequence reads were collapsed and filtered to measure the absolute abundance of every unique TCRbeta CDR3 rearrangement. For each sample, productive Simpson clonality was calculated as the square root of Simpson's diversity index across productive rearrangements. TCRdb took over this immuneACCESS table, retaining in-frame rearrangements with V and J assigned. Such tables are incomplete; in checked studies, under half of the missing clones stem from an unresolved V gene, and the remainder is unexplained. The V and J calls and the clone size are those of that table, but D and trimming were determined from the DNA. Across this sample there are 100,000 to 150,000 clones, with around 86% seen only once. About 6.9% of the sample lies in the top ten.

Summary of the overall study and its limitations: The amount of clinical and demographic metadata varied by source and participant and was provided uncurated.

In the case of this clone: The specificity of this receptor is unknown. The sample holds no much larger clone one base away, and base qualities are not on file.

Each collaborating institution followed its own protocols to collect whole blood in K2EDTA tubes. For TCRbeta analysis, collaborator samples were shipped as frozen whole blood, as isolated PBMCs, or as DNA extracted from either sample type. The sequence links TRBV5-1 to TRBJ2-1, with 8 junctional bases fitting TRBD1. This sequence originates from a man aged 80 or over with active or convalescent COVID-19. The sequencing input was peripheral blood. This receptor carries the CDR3 CASSSRQGMGEQFF. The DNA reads TGCGCCAGCAGCTCAAGACAGGGGATGGGTGAGCAGTTCTTC. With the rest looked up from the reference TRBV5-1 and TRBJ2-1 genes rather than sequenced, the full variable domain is KAGVTQTPRYLIKTRGQQVTLSCSPISGHRSVSWYQQTPGQGLQFLFEYFSETQRNKGNFPGRFSGRQFSNSRSEMNVSTLELGDSALYLCASSSRQGMGEQFFGPGTRLTVL.